These T cell receptor beta chains were read from a single sample in a study of cytomegalovirus exposure and HLA in healthy donors. The data were produced by immunoSEQ multiplex PCR, yet TCRdb's version contains in-frame clones alone and is incomplete. The sample includes 100,000 to 150,000 clones. Sequenced: PBMCs. The receptor source for this set is a young man in good health and CMV-seronegative. CDR3s include the opening cysteine and the closing phenylalanine or tryptophan. The D gene is left open where the match is weak.

V gene	D gene	CDR3 length	J gene	CDR3 protein	CDR3 DNA
TRBV7-9	TRBD2	13	TRBJ2-2	CASSFGGAGELFF	TGTGCCAGCAGCTTTGGGGGGGCCGGGGAGCTGTTTTTT
TRBV5-1	TRBD1	14	TRBJ2-1	CASSFGQGAREQFF	TGCGCCAGCAGCTTCGGACAGGGGGCAAGGGAGCAGTTCTTC
TRBV15	TRBD2	21	TRBJ2-3	CATSRHRGTSGSLTSTDTQYF	TGTGCCACCAGCAGACATCGCGGGACTAGCGGGAGCCTCACTAGCACAGATACGCAGTATTTT
TRBV2	.	16	TRBJ1-3	CASSKPSKSSGNTIYF	TGTGCCAGCAGTAAACCATCCAAGAGCTCTGGAAACACCATATATTTT
TRBV9	TRBD1	14	TRBJ1-1	CASSADRAGTEAFF	TGTGCCAGCAGCGCCGACAGGGCTGGGACTGAAGCTTTCTTT
TRBV9	TRBD1	15	TRBJ1-6	CASSVDRAADSPLHF	TGTGCCAGCAGCGTGGACAGGGCGGCGGATTCACCCCTCCACTTT
TRBV2	.	15	TRBJ1-5	CASKMDSGGNQPQHF	TGTGCCAGCAAGATGGACTCAGGGGGCAATCAGCCCCAGCATTTT
TRBV5-1	.	17	TRBJ1-3	CASSPTGGGLSGNTIYF	TGCGCCAGCAGCCCGACGGGGGGAGGACTCTCTGGAAACACCATATATTTT
TRBV25-1	TRBD1	12	TRBJ1-1	CASSKGTDEAFF	TGTGCCAGCAGTAAGGGGACAGATGAAGCTTTCTTT
TRBV5-1	TRBD2	15	TRBJ2-1	CASSSGLAEYNEQFF	TGCGCCAGCAGCTCTGGACTAGCTGAGTACAATGAGCAGTTCTTC
TRBV5-5	.	14	TRBJ1-1	CASSPEGWGTEAFF	TGTGCCAGCAGCCCCGAGGGATGGGGCACTGAAGCTTTCTTT
TRBV30	.	14	TRBJ1-5	CAWSASGGGQPQHF	TGTGCCTGGAGTGCCAGTGGGGGCGGCCAGCCCCAGCATTTT
TRBV25-1	.	12	TRBJ1-3	CASSPSGLTIYF	TGTGCCAGCAGTCCATCAGGGTTGACCATATATTTT
TRBV30	.	13	TRBJ2-5	CAWSPGGAETQYF	TGTGCCTGGTCGCCGGGGGGCGCGGAGACCCAGTACTTC
TRBV30	.	13	TRBJ1-5	CAWSPQGLQPQHF	TGTGCCTGGAGCCCTCAGGGTTTACAGCCCCAGCATTTT
TRBV20-1	.	11	TRBJ2-1	CSAERSGEQFF	TGCAGTGCCGAGAGGTCGGGGGAGCAGTTCTTC
TRBV7-9	.	13	TRBJ1-2	CASSSTSQGEESF	TGTGCCAGCAGCTCAACGTCCCAGGGTGAAGAATCCTTC
TRBV9	.	15	TRBJ2-2	CASSVGEFYTGELFF	TGTGCCAGCAGCGTAGGGGAGTTCTACACCGGGGAGCTGTTTTTT
TRBV7-9	TRBD2	16	TRBJ2-1	CASSLAHGGDGNEQFF	TGTGCCAGCAGCTTAGCACACGGGGGGGATGGAAATGAGCAGTTCTTC
TRBV11-2	TRBD2	15	TRBJ2-2	CASSQVISGTGELFF	TGTGCCAGCAGCCAGGTGATTAGCGGGACCGGGGAGCTGTTTTTT
TRBV19	.	13	TRBJ1-5	CASSIGGDQPQHF	TGTGCCAGTAGTATAGGAGGCGATCAGCCCCAGCATTTT
TRBV7-9	TRBD1	15	TRBJ2-5	CASSWMGQGSETQYF	TGTGCCAGCAGCTGGATGGGACAGGGATCAGAGACCCAGTACTTC
TRBV28	TRBD1	15	TRBJ2-2	CASSYRDRGSGELFF	TGTGCCAGCAGTTATAGGGACAGGGGATCCGGGGAGCTGTTTTTT
TRBV19	TRBD2	16	TRBJ2-3	CASKRGDPEITDTQYF	TGTGCCAGCAAGCGGGGGGATCCAGAGATCACAGATACGCAGTATTTT
TRBV4-1	.	15	TRBJ2-7	CASSQTPGQTHEQYF	TGCGCCAGCAGCCAGACGCCAGGCCAGACCCACGAGCAGTACTTC
TRBV2	TRBD2	14	TRBJ2-3	CASGLATRSDTQYF	TGTGCCAGCGGACTAGCGACGAGGTCAGATACGCAGTATTTT
TRBV9	.	13	TRBJ1-1	CASSVVSNTEAFF	TGTGCCAGCAGCGTAGTATCGAACACTGAAGCTTTCTTT
TRBV6-1	.	14	TRBJ2-5	CASSEGGVSETQYF	TGTGCCAGCAGTGAAGGGGGCGTCTCAGAGACCCAGTACTTC
TRBV2	TRBD2	15	TRBJ2-1	CASSTGTSGLNEQFF	TGTGCCAGCAGTACCGGGACTAGCGGACTAAATGAGCAGTTCTTC
TRBV9	.	15	TRBJ1-1	CASSPRDTGNTEAFF	TGTGCCAGCAGCCCCCGGGACACGGGAAACACTGAAGCTTTCTTT
TRBV27	.	12	TRBJ1-5	CASSLWGGPQHF	TGTGCCAGCAGTTTATGGGGGGGGCCCCAGCATTTT
TRBV5-1	.	14	TRBJ2-1	CASTFSTSINEQFF	TGCGCCAGCACCTTCTCGACTAGTATCAATGAGCAGTTCTTC
TRBV11-2	.	16	TRBJ1-3	CASSLGRDSSGNTIYF	TGTGCCAGCAGCTTAGGACGGGACTCCTCTGGAAACACCATATATTTT
TRBV19	.	14	TRBJ1-1	CASSITLGQFLAFF	TGTGCCAGTAGCATTACTCTAGGACAGTTCTTAGCTTTCTTT
TRBV7-9	TRBD2	19	TRBJ2-5	CASSLALSGLAGGKETQYF	TGTGCCAGCAGCTTAGCGCTCTCGGGACTAGCGGGAGGTAAAGAGACCCAGTACTTC
TRBV6-1	.	13	TRBJ2-5	CATSPGQWETQYF	TGTGCCACCTCACCGGGACAATGGGAGACCCAGTACTTC
TRBV5-6	.	11	TRBJ2-7	CASSGTSEQYF	TGTGCCAGCAGTGGGACATCCGAGCAGTACTTC
TRBV6-5	TRBD2	16	TRBJ2-2	CASSYLASGSAGELFF	TGTGCCAGCAGTTACCTGGCTAGCGGGAGTGCCGGGGAGCTGTTTTTT
TRBV11-2	.	15	TRBJ1-1	CASSLGQTSNTEAFF	TGTGCCAGCAGCTTAGGACAGACCTCGAACACTGAAGCTTTCTTT
TRBV27	.	16	TRBJ2-7	CASSRGAGVDSYEQYF	TGTGCCAGCAGTCGGGGGGCGGGAGTCGACTCCTACGAGCAGTACTTC
TRBV4-2	.	20	TRBJ2-6	CASSQERGWRGMAGANVLTF	TGTGCCAGCAGCCAAGAACGAGGCTGGAGAGGGATGGCTGGGGCCAACGTCCTGACTTTC
TRBV7-9	.	18	TRBJ2-1	CASSHPQGSTPYRDEQFF	TGTGCCAGCAGCCACCCCCAGGGGTCCACCCCCTATCGGGATGAGCAGTTCTTC
TRBV18	.	12	TRBJ2-1	CASSPTSYEQFF	TGTGCCAGCTCACCCACTAGTTATGAGCAGTTCTTC
TRBV27	TRBD1	17	TRBJ1-1	CASSLTGGDLGLTEAFF	TGTGCCAGCAGTTTAACAGGGGGAGATTTGGGTCTTACTGAAGCTTTCTTT
TRBV11-2	TRBD1	15	TRBJ1-4	CASSFTGGAGEKLFF	TGTGCCAGCAGCTTTACAGGGGGCGCCGGGGAAAAACTGTTTTTT